The clone carrying this T cell receptor beta chain has a single count. Authors' methods: Amplification of reference gene primers provided the estimated nucleated cell counts. The table came from immunoSEQ multiplex PCR; TCRdb's copy has only in-frame clones and leaves some out. The DNA gave D and trimming, while V, J and clone size come from that table. The data hold some 150,000 clones, with about 87% observed a single time. This sample is part of a study of blood T cell repertoires in COVID-19. Turning to the study itself: Donors in the United States, Italy and Spain gave samples during acute or convalescent COVID-19. Sample material is recorded as cDNA or gDNA derived from T cells, B-cell-depleted T cells, or PBMCs.

This clonotype was sampled from a woman between 45 and 60 years old with active or convalescent COVID-19. Sequencing input: peripheral blood.

CDR3 region: CAWSGAGQAYGYTF. CDR3 DNA: TGTGCCTGGAGTGGGGCAGGGCAAGCCTATGGCTACACCTTC. The V gene is TRBV30, the J gene TRBJ1-2, with D perhaps TRBD1 (5 bases). The CDR3 covers 14 residues. Germline V lookup: CDR1 GTSNPN, CDR2 SVGIG (reference sequence). V lost 1 base, J lost 4 bases, and 13 bases lay in between.